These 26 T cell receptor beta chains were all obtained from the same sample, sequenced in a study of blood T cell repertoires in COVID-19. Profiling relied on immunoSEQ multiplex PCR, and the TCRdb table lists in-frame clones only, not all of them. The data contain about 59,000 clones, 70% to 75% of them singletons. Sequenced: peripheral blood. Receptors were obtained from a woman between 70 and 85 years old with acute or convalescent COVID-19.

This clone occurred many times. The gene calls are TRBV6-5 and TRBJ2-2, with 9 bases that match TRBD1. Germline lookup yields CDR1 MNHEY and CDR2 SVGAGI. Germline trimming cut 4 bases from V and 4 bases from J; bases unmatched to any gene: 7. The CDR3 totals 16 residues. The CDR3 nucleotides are TGTGCCAGCAGTTCCGGGGGGACAGGGCGCACCGGGGAGCTGTTTTTT. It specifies CASSSGGTGRTGELFF.

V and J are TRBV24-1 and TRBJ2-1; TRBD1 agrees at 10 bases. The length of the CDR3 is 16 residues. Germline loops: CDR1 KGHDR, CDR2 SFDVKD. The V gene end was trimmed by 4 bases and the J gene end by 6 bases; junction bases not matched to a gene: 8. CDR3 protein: CATSDRDRGGGNEQFF. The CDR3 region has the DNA TGTGCCACCAGTGACCGGGACAGGGGAGGAGGCAATGAGCAGTTCTTC.

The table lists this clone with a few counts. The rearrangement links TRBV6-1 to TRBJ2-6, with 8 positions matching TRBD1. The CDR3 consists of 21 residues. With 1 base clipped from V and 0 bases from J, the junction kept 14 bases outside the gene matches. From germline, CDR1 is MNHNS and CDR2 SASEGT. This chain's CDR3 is CASSEVRTGILRFSGANVLTF. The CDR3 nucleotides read TGTGCCAGCAGTGAAGTAAGGACAGGGATCTTACGATTCTCTGGGGCCAACGTCCTGACTTTC.

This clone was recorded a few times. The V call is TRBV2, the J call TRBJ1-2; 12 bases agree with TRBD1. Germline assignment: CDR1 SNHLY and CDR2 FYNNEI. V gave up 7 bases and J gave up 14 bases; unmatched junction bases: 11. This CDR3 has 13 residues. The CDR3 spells CASNAGTGGVSTF. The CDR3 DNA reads TGTGCCAGCAACGCCGGGACAGGGGGCGTCTCGACCTTC.

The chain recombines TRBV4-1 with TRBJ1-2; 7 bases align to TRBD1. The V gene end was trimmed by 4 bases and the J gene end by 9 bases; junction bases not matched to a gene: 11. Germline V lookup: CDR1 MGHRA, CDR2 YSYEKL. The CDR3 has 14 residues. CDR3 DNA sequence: TGCGCCAGCAGCCCCGGGACAGTAGTAATTAGCTACACCTTC. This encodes CASSPGTVVISYTF.

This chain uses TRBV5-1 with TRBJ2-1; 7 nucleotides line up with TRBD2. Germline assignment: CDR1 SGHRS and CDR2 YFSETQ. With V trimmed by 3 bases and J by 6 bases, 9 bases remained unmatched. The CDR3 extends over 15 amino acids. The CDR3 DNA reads TGCGCCAGCAGCTCGACCTCCGGGACTATCAATGAGCAGTTCTTC. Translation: CASSSTSGTINEQFF.

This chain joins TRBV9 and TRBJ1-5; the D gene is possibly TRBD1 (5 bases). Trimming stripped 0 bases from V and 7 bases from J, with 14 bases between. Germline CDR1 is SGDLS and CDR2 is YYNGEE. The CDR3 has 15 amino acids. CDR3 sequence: CASSVGVTVGQPQHF. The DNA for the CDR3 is TGTGCCAGCAGCGTAGGGGTGACAGTTGGCCAGCCCCAGCATTTT. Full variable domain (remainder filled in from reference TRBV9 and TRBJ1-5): DSGVTQTPKHLITATGQRVTLRCSPRSGDLSVYWYQQSLDQGLQFLIQYYNGEERAKGNILERFSAQQFPDLHSELNLSSLELGDSALYFCASSVGVTVGQPQHFGDGTRLSIL.

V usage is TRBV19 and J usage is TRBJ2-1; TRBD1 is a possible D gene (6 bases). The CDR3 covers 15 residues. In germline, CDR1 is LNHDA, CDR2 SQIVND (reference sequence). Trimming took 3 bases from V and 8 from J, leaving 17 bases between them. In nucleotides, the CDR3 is TGTGCCAGTAGTATGAGGGGACAAATGGGCTATGAGCAGTTCTTC. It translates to CASSMRGQMGYEQFF.

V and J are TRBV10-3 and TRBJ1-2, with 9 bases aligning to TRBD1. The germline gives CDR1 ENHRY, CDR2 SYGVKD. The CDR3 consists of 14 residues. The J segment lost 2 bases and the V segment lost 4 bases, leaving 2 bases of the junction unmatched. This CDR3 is CAISGGTGNYGYTF. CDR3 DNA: TGTGCCATCAGTGGCGGGACAGGGAACTATGGCTACACCTTC.

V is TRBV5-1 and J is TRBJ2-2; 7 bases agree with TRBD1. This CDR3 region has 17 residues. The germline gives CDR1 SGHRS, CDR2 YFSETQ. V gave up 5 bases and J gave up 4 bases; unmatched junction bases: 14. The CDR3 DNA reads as TGCGCCAGCAGGCTAGACAGGGAGCGACGGATCACCGGGGAGCTGTTTTTT. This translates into CASRLDRERRITGELFF.

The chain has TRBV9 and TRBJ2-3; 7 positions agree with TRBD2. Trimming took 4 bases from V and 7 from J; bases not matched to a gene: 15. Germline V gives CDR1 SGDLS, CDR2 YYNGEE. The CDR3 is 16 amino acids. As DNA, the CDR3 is TGTGCCAGCAGCCCCCAGCGGGGCGGTAAATCGTATACGCAGTATTTT. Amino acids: CASSPQRGGKSYTQYF.

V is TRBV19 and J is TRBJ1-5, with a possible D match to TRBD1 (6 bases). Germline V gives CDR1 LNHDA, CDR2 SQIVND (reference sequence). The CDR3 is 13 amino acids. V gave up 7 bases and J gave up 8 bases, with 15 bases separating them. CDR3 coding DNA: TGTGCCAGTACAGAGAGGGGGTCGAAGCCCCAGCATTTT. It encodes CASTERGSKPQHF.

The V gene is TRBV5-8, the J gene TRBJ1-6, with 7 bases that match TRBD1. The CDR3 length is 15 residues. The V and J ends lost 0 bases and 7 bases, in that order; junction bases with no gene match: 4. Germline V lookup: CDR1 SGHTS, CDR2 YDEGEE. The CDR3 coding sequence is TGTGCCAGCAGCTTGGAGGGGGCTCGGAATTCACCCCTCCACTTT. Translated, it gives CASSLEGARNSPLHF.

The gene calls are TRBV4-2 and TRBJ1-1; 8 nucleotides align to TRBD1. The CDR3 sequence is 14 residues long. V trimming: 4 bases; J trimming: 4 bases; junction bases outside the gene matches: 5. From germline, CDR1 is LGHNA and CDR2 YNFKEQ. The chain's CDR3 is CASSLDRVGTEAFF. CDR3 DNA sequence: TGTGCCAGCAGCCTGGACAGGGTGGGCACTGAAGCTTTCTTT.

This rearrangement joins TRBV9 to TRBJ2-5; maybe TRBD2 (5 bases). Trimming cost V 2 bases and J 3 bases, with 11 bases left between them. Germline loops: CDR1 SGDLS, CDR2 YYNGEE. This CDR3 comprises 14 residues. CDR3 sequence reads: CASSVSTGKETQYF. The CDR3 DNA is TGTGCCAGCAGCGTTTCGACGGGGAAAGAGACCCAGTACTTC.

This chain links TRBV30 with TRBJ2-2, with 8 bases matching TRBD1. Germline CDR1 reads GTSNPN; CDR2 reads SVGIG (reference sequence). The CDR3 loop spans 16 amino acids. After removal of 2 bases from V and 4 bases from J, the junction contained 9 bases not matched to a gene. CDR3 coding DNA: TGTGCCTGGAGTTACTTCAGGGGGCTTGGCACCGGGGAGCTGTTTTTT. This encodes CAWSYFRGLGTGELFF.

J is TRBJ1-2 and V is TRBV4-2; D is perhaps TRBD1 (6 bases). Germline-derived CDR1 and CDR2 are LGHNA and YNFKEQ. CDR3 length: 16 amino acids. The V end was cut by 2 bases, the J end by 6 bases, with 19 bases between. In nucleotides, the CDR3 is TGTGCCAGCAGCCAATACGGGGGGCAGGGTAGACATGGCTACACCTTC. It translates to CASSQYGGQGRHGYTF.

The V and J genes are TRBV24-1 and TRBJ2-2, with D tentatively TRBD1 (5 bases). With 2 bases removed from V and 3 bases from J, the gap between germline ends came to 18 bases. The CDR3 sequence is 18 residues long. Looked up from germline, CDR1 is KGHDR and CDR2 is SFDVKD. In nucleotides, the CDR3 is TGTGCCACCAGTGATTCCTCCAACGCGGCAGGGCACACCGGGGAGCTGTTTTTT. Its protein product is CATSDSSNAAGHTGELFF.

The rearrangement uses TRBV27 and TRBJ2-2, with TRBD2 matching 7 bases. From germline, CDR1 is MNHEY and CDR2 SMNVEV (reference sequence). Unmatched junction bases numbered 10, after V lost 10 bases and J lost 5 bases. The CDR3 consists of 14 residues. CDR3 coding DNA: TGTGCCACCAGGACTAGAACTCCAACCGGGGAGCTGTTTTTT. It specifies CATRTRTPTGELFF.

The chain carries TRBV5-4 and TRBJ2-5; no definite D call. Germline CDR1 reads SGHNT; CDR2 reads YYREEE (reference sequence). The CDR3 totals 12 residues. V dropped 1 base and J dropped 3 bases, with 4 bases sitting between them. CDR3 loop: CASSLSEETQYF. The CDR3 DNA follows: TGTGCCAGCAGCTTGTCTGAAGAGACCCAGTACTTC.

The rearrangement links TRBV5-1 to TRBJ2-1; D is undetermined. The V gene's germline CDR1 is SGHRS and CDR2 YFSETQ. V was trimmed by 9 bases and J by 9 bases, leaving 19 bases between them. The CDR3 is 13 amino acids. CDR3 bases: TGCGCCACCTCCCCGGCCCCAGCTAGTGAGCAGTTCTTC. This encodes CATSPAPASEQFF.

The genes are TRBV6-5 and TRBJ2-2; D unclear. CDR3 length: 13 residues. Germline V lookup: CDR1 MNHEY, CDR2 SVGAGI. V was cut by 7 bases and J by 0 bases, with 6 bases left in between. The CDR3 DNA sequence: TGTGCCAGCATCGCGGCGAACACCGGGGAGCTGTTTTTT. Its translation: CASIAANTGELFF.

CDR3 DNA: TGTGCCAGTAGTGGACTAGCGGGGGCCTCAGAGTTCTTC. Translation gives CASSGLAGASEFF. The rearrangement uses TRBV19 and TRBJ2-1; TRBD2 matches at 13 bases. The length of the CDR3 is 13 residues. The V and J ends lost 5 bases and 14 bases, in that order; junction bases with no gene match: 6. CDR1 and CDR2 (germline): LNHDA, SQIVND (reference sequence).

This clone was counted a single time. The chain's CDR3 is CASSLGGVTSYNEQFF. In nucleotides, the CDR3 is TGTGCCAGCAGCTTAGGGGGGGTTACCTCCTACAATGAGCAGTTCTTC. The chain has TRBV7-7 and TRBJ2-1; tentative D call: TRBD2 (6 bases). Per germline, CDR1 SSHAT and CDR2 FNYEAQ (reference sequence). The CDR3 covers 16 residues. Trimming pared 1 base from V and 0 bases from J, leaving 10 bases between.

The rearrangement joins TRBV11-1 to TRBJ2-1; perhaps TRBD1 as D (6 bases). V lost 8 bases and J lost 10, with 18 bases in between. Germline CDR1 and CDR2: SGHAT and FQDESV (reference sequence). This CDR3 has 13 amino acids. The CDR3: CASSGTRRGEQFF. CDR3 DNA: TGTGCCAGCTCCGGGACCCGAAGGGGGGAGCAGTTCTTC.

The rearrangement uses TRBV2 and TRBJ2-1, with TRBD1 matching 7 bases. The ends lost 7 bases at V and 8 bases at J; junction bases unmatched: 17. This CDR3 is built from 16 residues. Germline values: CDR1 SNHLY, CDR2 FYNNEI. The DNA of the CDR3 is TGTGCCAGCAAATCCTCCCGGACAGGAGTGTTACATGAGCAGTTCTTC. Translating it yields CASKSSRTGVLHEQFF.